This is a list of T cell receptor beta chains from one sample in a study of T cell responses to AZD1222 COVID-19 vaccine. This table comes from immunoSEQ multiplex PCR, and its TCRdb copy is limited to in-frame clones, with some not included. Among roughly 130,000 clones listed, 92% were seen once. The sample was peripheral blood, taken 28 days after the second AZD1222 dose. All receptors derive from an adult who received the AZD1222 COVID-19 vaccine. CDR3s include the opening cysteine and the closing phenylalanine or tryptophan. The D gene is left open where the match is weak. Clone sizes are given selectively: once, few, many, or a class where the clone is expanded.

d_call	clone_size	v_call	j_call	cdr3_aa	cdr3_nt
NA	NA	TRBV9	TRBJ1-2	CASSVTQDYGYTF	TGTGCCAGCAGCGTAACCCAGGACTATGGCTACACCTTC
NA	NA	TRBV5-1	TRBJ1-1	CASSLALGGAGTEAFF	TGCGCCAGCAGCTTGGCGCTCGGGGGGGCAGGGACTGAAGCTTTCTTT
TRBD1	NA	TRBV10-3	TRBJ1-1	CAIGQGAGTEAFF	TGTGCCATAGGACAGGGGGCGGGTACTGAAGCTTTCTTT
NA	NA	TRBV19	TRBJ1-3	CASSYGHGSGNTIYF	TGTGCCAGTAGCTATGGCCATGGCTCTGGAAACACCATATATTTT
NA	NA	TRBV19	TRBJ1-3	CASGRQGNTIYF	TGTGCCAGTGGCAGACAGGGAAACACCATATATTTT
NA	NA	TRBV18	TRBJ1-1	CASSSDWNTEAFF	TGTGCCAGCTCATCGGACTGGAACACTGAAGCTTTCTTT
NA	once	TRBV20-1	TRBJ1-2	CSARKAYGYTF	TGCAGTGCTAGGAAAGCCTATGGCTACACCTTC
NA	NA	TRBV19	TRBJ1-4	CASSPMAGAQKLFF	TGTGCCAGCTCCCCAATGGCGGGAGCACAAAAACTGTTTTTT
NA	NA	TRBV7-3	TRBJ2-2	CASSFSWITNTGELFF	TGTGCCAGCAGCTTTAGCTGGATAACGAACACCGGGGAGCTGTTTTTT
NA	NA	TRBV15	TRBJ1-6	CATRSAKSGYNSPLHF	TGTGCCACCAGGTCAGCCAAGTCGGGGTATAATTCACCCCTCCACTTT
NA	NA	TRBV18	TRBJ1-4	CASSPRGGNEKLFF	TGTGCCAGCTCACCACGGGGGGGTAATGAAAAACTGTTTTTT
NA	NA	TRBV29-1	TRBJ2-5	CSVPTGGQETQYF	TGCAGCGTGCCGACCGGGGGCCAAGAGACCCAGTACTTC
NA	NA	TRBV4-3	TRBJ2-1	CASSQEWAPGYNEQFF	TGCGCCAGCAGCCAAGAATGGGCGCCGGGTTACAATGAGCAGTTCTTC